Described below is a single T cell receptor beta chain sequence and its context. Its antigen is still unknown. Base quality data are lacking; no much larger clone is found one base away. V and J are trimmed by 4 bases and 3 bases, and the gene matches miss 4 bases of the junction. The germline V gene sets CDR1 to SQVTM and CDR2 to ANQGSEA. From the cysteine up to the phenylalanine, the CDR3 has a length of 13 residues. Only CDR3 DNA remains: 39 bases, in frame from the first base. The data originate from a study of T-cell reconstitution after alpha-beta-depleted transplantation in children (dated by TCRdb to about 2016). About the study as a whole: Using TCR repertoire profiling, the study followed T-cell immune reconstitution in a quantitative way in children after TCRalphabeta/CD19-depleted allogeneic hematopoietic cell transplantation.

Libraries were constructed by PCR. The instrument given in TCRdb is Illumina HiSeq 2500. TCR library preparation used molecular barcoding, with unique molecular identifiers applied to normalize quantification of the TCRbeta repertoire. Using fastp at Q25 and MiXCR, TCRdb reprocessed the public reads and kept productive beta chains. When rows share a CDR3 protein, they turn into one entry using the most common DNA and genes. The sample has some 500,000 distinct CDR3 sequences on record, 32% of them singletons. Around 2.5% of the sample goes to the ten largest clones. Sequenced here: PBMCs from the stem cell graft donor, sampled from the stem cell graft. The sequence was collected from a human donor who donated a stem cell graft to a child with aplastic anemia. The chain was built from TRBV29-1 and TRBJ1-1; TRBD1 lines up with 8 middle nucleotides. The CDR3 sequence is CSVGQGFDTEAFF. In nucleotide form, the sequence is TGCAGCGTTGGACAGGGGTTCGACACTGAAGCTTTCTTT.